This TCR beta chain is from a study of cytomegalovirus exposure and HLA in healthy donors (dated by TCRdb to the late 2010s). Describing the broader study: According to an earlier analysis of 550 to 700 of the donors, roughly 180 million T cells yielded 117 million unique TCR beta sequences and approximately 300 Gb of sequence data. On average, around 240,000 unique TCR beta nucleotide sequences were sequenced per donor among 350 to 400 genotyped donors of the cohort, with 15% to 20% of those sequences being non-productive. Donor age, sex, ethnicity and CMV serostatus were collected together with the repertoire data. A later genetic analysis took genome-wide SNP genotypes for about 60% of the roughly 670 donors and used that subset as a discovery cohort. Every repertoire in the discovery cohort had been generated on one and the same sequencing platform. In the later analysis, no new phenotypic data were used to find candidate immune exposures; instead, reliance was placed on TCR beta sequences and their occurrence across donors. About 5 DR-DQ haplotypes were handled as single units for association and clustering, since linkage in the cohort was strong. A later analysis re-analyzed previously published TCR beta repertoires from 600 to 850 donors and added high-resolution HLA genotyping to study TCR occurrence patterns. Of the roughly 410 genotyped donors, 75% to 85% were placed in the genetic ancestry cluster associated with self-reported Caucasian donors. In addition to the first cohort of 650 to 800 subjects, a separate validation cohort of some 120 different subjects was used. The study combined high-throughput TCR immunosequencing, statistical association of individual TCRs with disease status, and machine learning to predict cytomegalovirus infection status. To decide whether each TCR beta V gene segment behaved as functional or pseudogenic, an earlier analysis of some 570 of the donors relied on high-throughput TCR beta sequencing. Using immunosequencing, the study profiled T cell repertoires from fewer than 850 subjects and related those repertoires to cytomegalovirus serostatus. The study was designed to test whether signatures of past pathogen exposure could be identified by cataloging public T cell receptors. Class I and class II HLA loci were covered by the typing at four-digit resolution. Typing coverage differed by locus: A, B, C, DRB1 and DQB1 were typed in about 620-630 donors, DQA1 in around 500, DPA1 in 600 to 610, and DPB1 in approximately 450. About 280 gigabases of sequencing data and approximately 91 million unique TCR sequences made up an early release that covered roughly 670 HLA-typed donors. On the study overall, not on this receptor specifically: Compared with equally common non-associated chains, HLA-associated TCR beta chains in a later analysis were more clonally expanded and had lower generation probabilities. In vitro tests confirmed that a few of the cytomegalovirus-associated TCR beta chains recognize cytomegalovirus antigens. The only immune exposure information available for the cohort was CMV serostatus. According to a later analysis, parvovirus B19, influenza, CMV and Epstein-Barr virus appeared linked to several top co-occurrence clusters. Most TCR sequences were observed very rarely across donors, whereas some public TCRs were present in many individuals. Because HLA typing was missing for some donors at each locus, association tests included only the typed subset. The classifier was reported to diagnose cytomegalovirus status with high specificity and sensitivity in both the original and validation cohorts. In this cohort, only TCR beta chains were sequenced, and detectable features were limited by the absence of alpha or paired-chain data. The study gave a list of around 170 TCR beta chains associated with cytomegalovirus. A further reported finding was that TCR beta sequences accurately predicted the HLA-A and HLA-B alleles for most subjects in the first cohort. A cluster of highly shared sequence variants was judged likely to be a technical artifact of the sequencing pipeline. Because the 87-base-pair reads could not distinguish some IMGT-functional V segments, including TRBV6-2 and TRBV6-3, those segments were excluded. In a later analysis, 15,000 to 20,000 TCR beta sequences were associated with specific HLA alleles at a false discovery rate of 0.05. A later analysis found that most CMV-associated TCR beta chains appeared HLA-restricted, with HLA associations seemingly driven largely by CMV exposure. Presence/absence analyses assumed roughly uniform sequencing depth across donors, an assumption that may not hold. In a later analysis, the rate of TCR association differed among HLA loci, with DRB1 alleles having the most associated TCRs and HLA-C alleles having the fewest. According to the authors, the approach could potentially be generalized to other disease states and immunological phenotypes. Compared with the roughly 670-donor mean, donors in an Asian-associated ancestry cluster had fewer N-insertions in productive TCRs, according to a later genetic analysis. The earlier analysis of fewer than 750 of the donors excluded some 16 rarely observed V segments, including chromosome 9 orphons, because counts were too low. In an earlier analysis of some 550 of the donors, most TCR beta V segments were observed in productive rearrangements about 90% or about 30% of the time, broadly matching IMGT annotations. Correlated functional status among segregating V segments might be attributable to linkage disequilibrium, but an unknown experimental factor could not be ruled out. In a later genetic analysis, a missense DCLRE1C variant was associated with V-gene and J-gene trimming of TCR beta chains, and the association was replicated in an independent cohort. When HLA alleles, especially DR and DQ, strongly co-occurred, attributing TCR associations to individual alleles was difficult.

Libraries came from the immunoSEQ multiplex PCR assay. For the multiplex PCR, a mixture combining 60 forward primers for TCR Vbeta segments and 13 reverse primers for TCR Jbeta segments was used. The CDR3 region of rearranged TCR beta genes was amplified from genomic DNA with a multiplex PCR assay. Amplified TCR beta libraries were sequenced as 87-base-pair reads on the Illumina HiSeq System. The paper's processing steps were these. Across the 670 or so repertoires, a later analysis counted some 81 million unique TCR beta chains, about 10 million of which were shared by at least two donors. A nearest-neighbor algorithm error-corrected the raw reads and collapsed the reads into unique sequences, merging closely related sequences to remove PCR and sequencing errors. Alignment of CDR3 sequences to IMGT reference sequences was used to assign V, D and J gene segments. For a sequence to be retained, at least a six-nucleotide match to both a V gene segment and a J gene segment was required. Rearrangements were called productive when the CDR3 lacked stop codons and stayed in frame with V and J; all others were non-productive. Following IMGT convention, CDR3 was defined as the stretch from the second conserved V-encoded cysteine up to the conserved J-encoded phenylalanine. The earlier analysis of 500 to 650 of the donors excluded any sequence lacking an unambiguous match to a single V gene segment. In an earlier analysis of approximately 590 of the donors, V segments were called functional above 56.7% productive rearrangements and were called segregating when the between-donor standard deviation exceeded 5%. A statistical classification framework was built to diagnose cytomegalovirus status from the catalog of TCR beta chain sequences. V and J gene assignment, in a later analysis, came from comparing TCR nucleotide sequences with IMGT/GENE-DB human TR gene sequences. A later analysis assigned CDR3 sequences and most-parsimonious VDJ recombination scenarios with the TCRdist pipeline. In a later analysis, each TCR beta chain was defined by its CDR3 amino acid sequence together with its V-gene family, and reads lacking a unique V-gene family were excluded. As a way to deal with suspected cross-contamination and a sequencing artifact, a later analysis dropped approximately 570 nucleotide sequences that were highly shared and had low generation probability. In a later analysis, a clonal expansion index for each public chain was calculated from normalized within-repertoire ranks of inferred template counts. Generation probabilities in a later analysis came from a VDJ recombination model fitted to out-of-frame rearrangements, and those results were checked against IGoR. Hypergeometric tests were used in a later analysis to score TCR-TCR, TCR-HLA and TCR-CMV co-occurrence, with a repertoire-size bias correction applied to the TCR pairs. In a later analysis, false discovery rates were estimated by permuting HLA or CMV assignments 20 times. In a later analysis, co-occurring TCRs were grouped with DBSCAN, and TCRdist sequence similarity was added when clustering was performed within HLA-allele-positive subsets. Repertoires with fewer than 30,000 or more than 120,000 public chains were left out of co-occurrence clustering, as were five repertoires with anomalous nucleotide sharing. Not all clones reach the TCRdb copy of this immuneACCESS table, which keeps in-frame sequences only. Checked studies attribute under half of the gap to unresolved V genes and leave the rest unexplained. The V and J calls and the clone size are those of that table, but D and trimming were determined from the DNA. The sample's clone listing holds roughly 64,000 clones. About 3.6% of the sample is taken by the ten largest.

The cohort comprised several hundred healthy bone marrow donors. Cohort members were all nominally healthy when sampled, although unrecorded immune exposures were likely present. The donor tested CMV seronegative and was one of the 352 seronegative cohort members. A peripheral blood sample was collected from each donor, and TCR beta sequencing was performed on peripheral blood mononuclear cells. Genomic DNA was extracted from the blood cell samples with the Qiagen DNeasy Blood Extraction Kit. Comments on this clone: Which antigen it targets is not known.

The CDR3 spans 14 residues, from the cysteine through the phenylalanine. CDR3 DNA only is kept here, 42 bases in frame from base 1. The germline V and J ends show losses of 2 bases and 1 base respectively, and no gene match explains 1 base of the junction. Taken from the germline V gene, the CDR1 and CDR2 loops are SGDLS and YYNGEE. Sequenced material: PBMCs. This TCR was sampled from a woman aged 18-29 years in good health and CMV-seronegative. Here the chain combines TRBV9 and TRBJ2-3, with 7 bases matching TRBD2. The CDR3: CASSVLAGTDTQYF. The DNA reads TGTGCCAGCAGCGTCCTAGCGGGCACAGATACGCAGTATTTT.